Below are 5 T cell receptor beta chains sequenced from a single sample in a study of T cells in Graves' hyperthyroidism and ophthalmopathy. Template material for amplifying TCR beta CDR3 regions consisted of RNA transcripts. A first-round RT-PCR of the TCR CDR3 used the HTBI primer set. TCRdb used MiXCR to reprocess the multiplex PCR reads, holding one entry per CDR3 protein. This sample carries hundreds of thousands of distinct CDR3 sequences, 35% to 55% of them seen once, and the ten largest clones take about 7.8%. Sequencing was carried out using peripheral blood or thyroid tissue (not recorded which). The source of these receptors is a woman between 18 and 29 years old with Graves' hyperthyroidism.

This clonotype was recorded only once. Sequence at one end of the junction differs from germline and may be a read error. V is TRBV7-3 and J is TRBJ2-7, with 12 nucleotides matching TRBD1. Germline V gene data show CDR1 as SGHTA and CDR2 as FQGTGA. The CDR3 loop spans 14 amino acids. CDR3 in amino acids: CASSQGTGGNEQYF. In nucleotides, the CDR3 is TGTGCCAGCAGCCAAGGGACAGGGGGCAACGAACAGTACTTC.

J is TRBJ1-1 and V is TRBV2; a possible D gene is TRBD1 (6 bases). The length of the CDR3 is 15 residues. The ends were cut back, 2 bases at V and 0 bases at J, with 10 bases in the middle. CDR1 and CDR2 (germline): SNHLY, FYNNEI. In DNA form, the CDR3 reads TGTGCCAGCAGTGAACAGGGGAGGATGAACACTGAAGCTTTCTTT. It encodes CASSEQGRMNTEAFF.

This clonotype was recorded once. This rearrangement joins TRBV24-1 to TRBJ1-3; D is ambiguous. In germline, CDR1 is KGHDR, CDR2 SFDVKD. The CDR3 totals 14 residues. V was shortened by 5 bases and J by 2 bases, with 9 bases between the two germline ends. CDR3 in amino acids: CATSGPTAGNTIYF. CDR3 nucleotides: TGTGCCACCAGTGGACCTACGGCTGGAAACACCATATATTTT.

This chain links TRBV9 with TRBJ1-1; a possible D gene is TRBD1 (5 bases). There are 13 residues in the CDR3. From germline, CDR1 is SGDLS and CDR2 YYNGEE. V lost 5 bases and J 4 bases, leaving 12 bases between the germline ends. This CDR3 is CASSDGGSTEAFF. CDR3 sequence (DNA): TGTGCCAGCAGTGATGGGGGGAGCACTGAAGCTTTCTTT.

This clonotype has ten or more counts. The rearrangement uses TRBV6-5 and TRBJ1-1, with TRBD1 as a possible D gene (5 bases). The CDR3 totals 11 residues. CDR1 is MNHEY, CDR2 SVGAGI, per germline. V shed 8 bases and J shed 11 bases, with 15 bases lying between them. The CDR3 spells CASGVGLGAFF. In DNA, the CDR3 is TGTGCCAGCGGCGTGGGGCTCGGTGCTTTCTTT.